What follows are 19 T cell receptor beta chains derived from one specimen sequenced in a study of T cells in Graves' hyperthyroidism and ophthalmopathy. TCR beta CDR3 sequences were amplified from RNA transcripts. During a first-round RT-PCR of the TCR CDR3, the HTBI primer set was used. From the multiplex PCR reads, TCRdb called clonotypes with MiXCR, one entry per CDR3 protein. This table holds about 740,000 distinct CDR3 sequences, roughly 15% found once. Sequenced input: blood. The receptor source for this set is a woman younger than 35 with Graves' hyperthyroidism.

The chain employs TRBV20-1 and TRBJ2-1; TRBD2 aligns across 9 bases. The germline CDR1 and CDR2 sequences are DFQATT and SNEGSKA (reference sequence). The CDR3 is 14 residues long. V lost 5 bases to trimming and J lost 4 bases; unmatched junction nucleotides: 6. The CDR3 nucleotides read TGCAGTGCTTATAGCGGGAGTGATTACAATGAGCAGTTCTTC. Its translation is CSAYSGSDYNEQFF.

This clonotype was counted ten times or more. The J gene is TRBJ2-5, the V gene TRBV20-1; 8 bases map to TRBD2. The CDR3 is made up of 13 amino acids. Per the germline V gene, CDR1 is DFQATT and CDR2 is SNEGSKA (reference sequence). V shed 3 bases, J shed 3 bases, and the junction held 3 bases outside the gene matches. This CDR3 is CSARGAGEETQYF. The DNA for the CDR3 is TGCAGTGCTAGGGGAGCGGGAGAAGAGACCCAGTACTTC.

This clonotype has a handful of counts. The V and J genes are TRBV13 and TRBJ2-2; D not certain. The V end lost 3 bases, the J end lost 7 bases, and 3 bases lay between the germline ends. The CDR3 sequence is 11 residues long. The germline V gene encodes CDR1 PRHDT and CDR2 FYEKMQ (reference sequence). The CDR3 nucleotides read TGTGCCAGCAGCTTCTACGGGGAGCTGTTTTTT. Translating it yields CASSFYGELFF.

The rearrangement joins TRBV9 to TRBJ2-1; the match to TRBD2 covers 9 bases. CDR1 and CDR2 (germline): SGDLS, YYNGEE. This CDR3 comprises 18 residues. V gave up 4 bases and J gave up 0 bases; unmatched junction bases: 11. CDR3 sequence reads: CASSSPRGRESSYNEQFF. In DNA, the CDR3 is TGTGCCAGCAGCTCCCCCCGCGGGAGGGAGAGCTCCTACAATGAGCAGTTCTTC.

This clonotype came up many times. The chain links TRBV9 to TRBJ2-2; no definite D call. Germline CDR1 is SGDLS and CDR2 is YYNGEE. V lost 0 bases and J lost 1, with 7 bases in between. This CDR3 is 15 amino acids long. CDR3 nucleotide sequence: TGTGCCAGCAGCGTAGTTGGCAGGAACACCGGGGAGCTGTTTTTT. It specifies CASSVVGRNTGELFF.

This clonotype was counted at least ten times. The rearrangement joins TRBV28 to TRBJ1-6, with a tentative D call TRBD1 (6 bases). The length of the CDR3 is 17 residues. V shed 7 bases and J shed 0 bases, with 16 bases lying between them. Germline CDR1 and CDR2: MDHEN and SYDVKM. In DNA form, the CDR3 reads TGTGCCAGCACCGGGGGGCAAGCGAGCTCCTATAATTCACCCCTCCACTTT. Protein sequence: CASTGGQASSYNSPLHF.

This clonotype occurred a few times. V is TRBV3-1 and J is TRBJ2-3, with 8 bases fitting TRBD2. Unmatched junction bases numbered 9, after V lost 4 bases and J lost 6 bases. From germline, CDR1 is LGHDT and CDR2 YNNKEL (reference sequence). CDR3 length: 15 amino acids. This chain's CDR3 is CASSPPAGDIDTQYF. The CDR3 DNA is TGTGCCAGCAGCCCGCCAGCGGGAGATATCGATACGCAGTATTTT.

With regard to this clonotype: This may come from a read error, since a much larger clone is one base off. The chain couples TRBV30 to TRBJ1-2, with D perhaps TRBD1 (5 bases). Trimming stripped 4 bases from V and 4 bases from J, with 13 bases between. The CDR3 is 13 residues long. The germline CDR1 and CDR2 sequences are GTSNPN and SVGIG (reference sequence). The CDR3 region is CAWNLGPGYGYTF. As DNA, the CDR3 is TGTGCCTGGAATCTGGGACCCGGCTATGGCTACACCTTC.

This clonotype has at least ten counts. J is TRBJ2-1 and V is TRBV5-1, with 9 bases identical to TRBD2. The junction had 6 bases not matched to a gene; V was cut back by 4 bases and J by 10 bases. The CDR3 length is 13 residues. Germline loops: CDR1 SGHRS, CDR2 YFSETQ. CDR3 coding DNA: TGCGCCAGCAGCCCGGGACTAGCTTTAGAGCAGTTCTTC. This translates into CASSPGLALEQFF.

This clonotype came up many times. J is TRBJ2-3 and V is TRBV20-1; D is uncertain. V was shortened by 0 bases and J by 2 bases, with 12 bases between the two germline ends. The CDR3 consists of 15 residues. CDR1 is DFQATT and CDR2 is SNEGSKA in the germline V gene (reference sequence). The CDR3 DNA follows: TGCAGTGCTAGAGAGGTCAGGATTTACACAGATACGCAGTATTTT. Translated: CSAREVRIYTDTQYF.

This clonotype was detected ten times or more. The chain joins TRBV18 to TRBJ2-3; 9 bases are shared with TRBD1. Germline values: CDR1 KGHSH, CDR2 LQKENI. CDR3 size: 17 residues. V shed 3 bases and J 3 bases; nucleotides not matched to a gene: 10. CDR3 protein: CASSPRDRALLTDTQYF. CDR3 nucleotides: TGTGCCAGCTCACCTCGGGACAGGGCCTTGTTGACAGATACGCAGTATTTT.

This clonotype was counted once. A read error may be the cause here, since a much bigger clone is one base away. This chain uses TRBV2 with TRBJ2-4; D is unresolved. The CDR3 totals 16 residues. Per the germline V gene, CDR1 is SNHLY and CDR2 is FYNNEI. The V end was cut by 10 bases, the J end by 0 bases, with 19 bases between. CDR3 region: CANMELSRLAKNIQYF. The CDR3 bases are TGTGCCAACATGGAGCTTTCGCGTCTAGCCAAAAACATTCAGTACTTC.

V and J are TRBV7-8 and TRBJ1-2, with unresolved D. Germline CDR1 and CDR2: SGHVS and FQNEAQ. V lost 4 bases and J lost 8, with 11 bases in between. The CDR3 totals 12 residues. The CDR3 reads CASSSQIQGYTF. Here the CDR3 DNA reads TGTGCCAGCAGCTCCCAAATCCAGGGCTACACCTTC.

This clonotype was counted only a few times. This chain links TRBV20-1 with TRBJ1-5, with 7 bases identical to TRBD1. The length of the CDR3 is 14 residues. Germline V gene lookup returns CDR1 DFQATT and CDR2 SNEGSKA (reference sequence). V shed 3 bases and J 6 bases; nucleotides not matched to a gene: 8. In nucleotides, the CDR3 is TGCAGTGCTAGCATCGGAGGGGGCCGTCAGCCCCAGCATTTT. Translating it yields CSASIGGGRQPQHF.

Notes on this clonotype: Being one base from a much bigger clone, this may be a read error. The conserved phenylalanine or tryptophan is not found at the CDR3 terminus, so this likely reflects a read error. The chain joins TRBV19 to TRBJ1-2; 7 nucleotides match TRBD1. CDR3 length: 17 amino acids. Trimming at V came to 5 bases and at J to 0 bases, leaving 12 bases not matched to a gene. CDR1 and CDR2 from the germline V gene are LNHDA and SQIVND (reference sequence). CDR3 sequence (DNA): TGTGCCAGTAGTTGGAGCGGACAGGCGATAGCTAACTATGGCTACACCCTC. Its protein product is CASSWSGQAIANYGYTL.

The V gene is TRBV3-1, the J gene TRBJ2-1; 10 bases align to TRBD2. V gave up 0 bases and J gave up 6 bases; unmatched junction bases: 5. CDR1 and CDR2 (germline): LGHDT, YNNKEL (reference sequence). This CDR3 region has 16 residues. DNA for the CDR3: TGTGCCAGCAGCCAAGATCGGACTAGCGGCCTCAATGAGCAGTTCTTC. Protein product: CASSQDRTSGLNEQFF.

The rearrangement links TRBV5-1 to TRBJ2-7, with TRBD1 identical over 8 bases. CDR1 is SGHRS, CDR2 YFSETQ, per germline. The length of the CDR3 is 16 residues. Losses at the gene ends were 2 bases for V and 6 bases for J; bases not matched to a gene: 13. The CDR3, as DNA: TGCGCCAGCAGCTTCGGCGTAAGCCAGGGGGCGAGCGAGCAGTACTTC. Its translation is CASSFGVSQGASEQYF. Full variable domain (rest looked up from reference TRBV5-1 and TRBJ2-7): KAGVTQTPRYLIKTRGQQVTLSCSPISGHRSVSWYQQTPGQGLQFLFEYFSETQRNKGNFPGRFSGRQFSNSRSEMNVSTLELGDSALYLCASSFGVSQGASEQYFGPGTRLTVT.

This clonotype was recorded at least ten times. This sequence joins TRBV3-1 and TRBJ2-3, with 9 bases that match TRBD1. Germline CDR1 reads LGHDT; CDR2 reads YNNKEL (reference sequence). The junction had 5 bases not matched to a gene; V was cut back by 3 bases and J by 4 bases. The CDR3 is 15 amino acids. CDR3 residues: CASSHRTGVADTQYF. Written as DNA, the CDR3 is TGTGCCAGCAGCCATAGGACAGGGGTTGCAGATACGCAGTATTTT.

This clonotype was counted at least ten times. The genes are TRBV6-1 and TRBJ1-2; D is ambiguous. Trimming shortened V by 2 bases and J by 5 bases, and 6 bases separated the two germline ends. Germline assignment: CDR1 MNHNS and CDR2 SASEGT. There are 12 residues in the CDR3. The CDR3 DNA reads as TGTGCCAGCAGTGAATGGGAATATGGCTACACCTTC. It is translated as CASSEWEYGYTF.